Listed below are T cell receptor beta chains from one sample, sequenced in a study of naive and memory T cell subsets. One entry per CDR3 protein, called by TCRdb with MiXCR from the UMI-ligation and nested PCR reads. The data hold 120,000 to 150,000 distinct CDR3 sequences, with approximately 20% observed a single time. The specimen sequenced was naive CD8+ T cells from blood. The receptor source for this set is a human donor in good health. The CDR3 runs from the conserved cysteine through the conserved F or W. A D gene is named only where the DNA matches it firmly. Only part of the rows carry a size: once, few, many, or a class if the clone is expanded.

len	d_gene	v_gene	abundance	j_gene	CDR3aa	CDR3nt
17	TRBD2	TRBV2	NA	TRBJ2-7	CASSDEILAGGVYEQYF	TGTGCCAGCAGTGATGAGATCCTAGCGGGGGGGGTCTACGAGCAGTACTTC
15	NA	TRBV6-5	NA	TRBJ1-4	CASSYSSGWSEKLFF	TGTGCCAGCAGTTACTCGAGCGGTTGGAGTGAAAAACTGTTTTTT
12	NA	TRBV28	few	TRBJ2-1	CASTPPRGEQFF	TGTGCCAGCACCCCCCCGCGGGGAGAGCAGTTCTTC
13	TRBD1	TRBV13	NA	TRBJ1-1	CASSLHRDSEAFF	TGTGCCAGCAGCTTACACCGGGACAGTGAAGCTTTCTTT
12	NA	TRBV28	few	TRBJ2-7	CASSFRVYEQYF	TGTGCCAGCAGTTTCAGGGTTTACGAGCAGTACTTC
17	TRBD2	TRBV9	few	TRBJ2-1	CASSVSTSGSSYNEQFF	TGTGCCAGCAGCGTCTCCACTAGCGGGAGCTCCTACAATGAGCAGTTCTTC
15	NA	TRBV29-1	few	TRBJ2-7	CSVEDLTGRSYEQYF	TGCAGCGTTGAAGATTTGACGGGCCGCTCCTACGAGCAGTACTTC
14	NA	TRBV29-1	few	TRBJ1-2	CSVEDLVDSYGYTF	TGCAGCGTTGAAGATCTGGTGGACAGCTATGGCTACACCTTC
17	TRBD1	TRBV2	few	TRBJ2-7	CASSTPPDRADSYEQYF	TGTGCCAGCAGTACCCCCCCGGACAGGGCAGACTCCTACGAGCAGTACTTC
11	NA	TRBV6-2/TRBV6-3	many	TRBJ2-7	CASSFPHEQYF	TGTGCCAGCAGTTTTCCCCACGAGCAGTACTTC
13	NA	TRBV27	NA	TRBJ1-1	CASSFTANTEAFF	TGTGCCAGCAGTTTCACAGCGAACACTGAAGCTTTCTTT
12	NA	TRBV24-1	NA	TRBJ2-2	CATRRATGELFF	TGTGCCACCAGGCGGGCAACCGGGGAGCTGTTTTTT
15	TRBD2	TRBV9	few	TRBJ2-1	CASSVGGLAGDEQFF	TGTGCCAGCAGCGTAGGGGGTCTAGCGGGAGATGAGCAGTTCTTC
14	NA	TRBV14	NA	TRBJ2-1	CASSQDLWIDEQFF	TGTGCCAGCAGCCAAGATTTGTGGATCGATGAGCAGTTCTTC
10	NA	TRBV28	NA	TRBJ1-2	CASSSDGYTF	TGTGCCAGCAGTTCGGATGGCTACACCTTC
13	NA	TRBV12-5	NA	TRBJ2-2	CASGLTGGGELFF	TGTGCTAGTGGTTTGACCGGCGGAGGGGAGCTGTTTTTT
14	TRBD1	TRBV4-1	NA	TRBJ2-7	CASSQGGTGGARNF	TGCGCCAGCAGCCAAGGAGGGACAGGGGGCGCTCGGAACTTC
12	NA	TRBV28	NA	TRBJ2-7	CASSFRVEEQYF	TGTGCCAGCAGTTTTCGTGTGGAGGAGCAGTACTTC
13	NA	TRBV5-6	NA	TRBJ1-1	CASSATEGGKTFF	TGTGCCAGCAGCGCGACTGAGGGGGGCAAGACTTTCTTT
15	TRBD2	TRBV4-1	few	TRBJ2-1	CASSHRLAGEDEQFF	TGCGCCAGCAGCCATCGACTAGCGGGAGAAGATGAGCAGTTCTTC
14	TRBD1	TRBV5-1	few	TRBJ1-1	CASSFRGQNTEAFF	TGCGCCAGCAGCTTCAGGGGGCAGAACACTGAAGCTTTCTTT
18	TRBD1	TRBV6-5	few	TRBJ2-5	CASSYSDRESGPGETQYF	TGTGCCAGCAGTTACTCGGACAGGGAAAGCGGGCCGGGAGAGACCCAGTACTTC
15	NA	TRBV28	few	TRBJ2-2	CASTLWREHTGELFF	TGTGCCAGCACCCTATGGAGGGAACACACCGGGGAGCTGTTTTTT
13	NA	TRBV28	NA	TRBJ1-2	CASSFYGGLGYTF	TGTGCCAGCAGTTTCTATGGCGGGCTTGGCTACACCTTC
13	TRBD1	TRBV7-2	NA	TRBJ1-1	CASSLRTGAEAFF	TGTGCCAGCAGCTTACGGACAGGGGCTGAAGCTTTCTTT
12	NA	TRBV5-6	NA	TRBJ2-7	CASSWDKYEQYF	TGTGCCAGCAGCTGGGATAAATACGAGCAGTACTTC
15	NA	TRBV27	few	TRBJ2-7	CASSFRDHGTYEQYF	TGTGCCAGCAGTTTCCGGGACCATGGAACCTACGAGCAGTACTTC
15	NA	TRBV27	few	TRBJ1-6	CASSATGYHNSPLHF	TGTGCCAGCAGTGCTACAGGGTACCATAATTCACCCCTCCACTTT
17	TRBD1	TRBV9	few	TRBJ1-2	CASSVAQDRGLDYGYTF	TGTGCCAGCAGCGTAGCTCAGGACAGGGGGCTTGACTATGGCTACACCTTC
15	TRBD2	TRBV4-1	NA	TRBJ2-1	CASTRASGNFDEQFF	TGCGCCAGCACCCGGGCTAGCGGGAATTTTGATGAGCAGTTCTTC
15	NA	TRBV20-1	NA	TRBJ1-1	CSASHPDKGNTEAFF	TGCAGTGCTTCTCACCCGGACAAGGGGAACACTGAAGCTTTCTTT
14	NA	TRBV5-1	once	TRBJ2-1	CASSAAPGVDEQFF	TGCGCCAGCAGCGCGGCCCCCGGGGTGGATGAGCAGTTCTTC
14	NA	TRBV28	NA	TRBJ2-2	CASSFEGFAGELFF	TGTGCCAGCAGTTTTGAGGGATTCGCCGGGGAGCTGTTTTTT
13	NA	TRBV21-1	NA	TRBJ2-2	CACTGGKTGELFF	TGTGCCTGCACAGGGGGAAAGACCGGGGAGCTGTTTTTT
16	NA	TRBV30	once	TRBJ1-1	CAWSVPGRQPNTEAFF	TGTGCCTGGAGTGTACCAGGGCGACAACCGAACACTGAAGCTTTCTTT
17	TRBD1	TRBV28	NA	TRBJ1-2	CASTLSPGTGFFYGYTF	TGTGCCAGCACTCTATCCCCCGGGACAGGGTTTTTTTATGGCTACACCTTC
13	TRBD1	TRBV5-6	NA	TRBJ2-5	CASGQGIQETQYF	TGTGCCAGCGGACAGGGTATCCAAGAGACCCAGTACTTC
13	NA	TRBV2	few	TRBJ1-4	CAGYDRYLEKLFF	TGTGCCGGTTACGACAGATACTTAGAAAAACTGTTTTTT
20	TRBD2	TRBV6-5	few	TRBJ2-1	CASSQNAGLAGGWSYNEQFF	TGTGCCAGCAGTCAAAACGCGGGACTAGCGGGAGGTTGGTCCTACAATGAGCAGTTCTTC
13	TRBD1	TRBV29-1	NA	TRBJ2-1	CSVDGTGSLEQFF	TGCAGCGTTGACGGGACAGGGTCTCTCGAGCAGTTCTTC
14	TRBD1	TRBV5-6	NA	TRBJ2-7	CASSLGTVSYEQYF	TGTGCCAGCAGCCTAGGGACAGTCTCCTACGAGCAGTACTTC
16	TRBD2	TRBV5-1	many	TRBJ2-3	CASSPIAGQSTDTQYF	TGCGCCAGCAGCCCTATAGCGGGACAATCCACAGATACGCAGTATTTT